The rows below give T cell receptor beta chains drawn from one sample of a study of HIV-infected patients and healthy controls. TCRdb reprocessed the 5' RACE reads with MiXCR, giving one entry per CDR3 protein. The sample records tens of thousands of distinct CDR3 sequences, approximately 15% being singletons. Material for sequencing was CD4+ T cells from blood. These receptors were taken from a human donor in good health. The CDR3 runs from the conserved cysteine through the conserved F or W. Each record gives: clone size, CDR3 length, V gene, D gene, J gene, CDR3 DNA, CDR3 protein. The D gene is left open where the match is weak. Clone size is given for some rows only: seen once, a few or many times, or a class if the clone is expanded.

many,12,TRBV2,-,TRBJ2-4,TGTGCCAGCAGTCCCGAGCCAAACATTCAGTACTTC,CASSPEPNIQYF
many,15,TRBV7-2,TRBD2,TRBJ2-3,TGTGCCAGCAGCTTAGCTAGCGGGAGTGTAGATACGCAGTATTTT,CASSLASGSVDTQYF
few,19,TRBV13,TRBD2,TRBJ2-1,TGTGCCAGCAGCTTAGACAGTCGTTGGGCTAGCGGGGGGGCATTTGAGCAGTTCTTC,CASSLDSRWASGGAFEQFF
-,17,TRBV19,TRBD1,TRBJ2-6,TGTGCCACAATGGACAGGGGGCGCGGATCTGGGGCCAACGTCCTGACTTTC,CATMDRGRGSGANVLTF
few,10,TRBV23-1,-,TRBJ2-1,TGCGCCAGCAGTCAATCTATGGAGTTCTTC,CASSQSMEFF
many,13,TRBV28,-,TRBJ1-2,TGTGCCAGCAGTCAGGGGCAGTCCTATGGCTACACCTTC,CASSQGQSYGYTF
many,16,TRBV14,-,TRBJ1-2,TGTGCCAGCAGCCAAGATCGGACAGACTTTAACTATGGCTACACCTTC,CASSQDRTDFNYGYTF
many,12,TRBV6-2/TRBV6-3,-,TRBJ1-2,TGTGCCAGCAGACCTGACAGCTATGGCTACACCTTC,CASRPDSYGYTF
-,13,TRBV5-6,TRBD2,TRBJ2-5,TGTGCCAGCAGCTGGGGAGGGAGAGAGACCCAGTACTTC,CASSWGGRETQYF
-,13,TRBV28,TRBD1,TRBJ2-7,TGTGCCAGCTCCAGGGGGATAAAGTACGAGCAGTACTTC,CASSRGIKYEQYF
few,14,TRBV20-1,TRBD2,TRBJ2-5,TGCAGTGCTAGTCTAGCGGGGGGTGTGAAGACCCAGTACTTC,CSASLAGGVKTQYF
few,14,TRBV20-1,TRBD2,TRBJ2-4,TGCAGTGCTAGCCGGGAGGTGGCCAAAAACATTCAGTACTTC,CSASREVAKNIQYF
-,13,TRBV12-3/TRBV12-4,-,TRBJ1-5,TGTGCCAGCAGTTTGACTAGCAATCAGCCCCAGCATTTT,CASSLTSNQPQHF
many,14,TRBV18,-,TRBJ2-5,TGTGCCAGCTCACCCGGGGCGGGCCGAGAGACCCAGTACTTC,CASSPGAGRETQYF
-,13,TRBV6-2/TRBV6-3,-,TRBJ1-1,TGTGCCAGCGGAAGGGGAATCTCCCCTGAAGCTTTCTTT,CASGRGISPEAFF